A selection of T cell receptor beta chains follows, all from one sample in a study of CD8+ T cells in alopecia areata. Profiling relied on immunoSEQ multiplex PCR, and the TCRdb table lists in-frame clones only, not all of them. The sample has over 95,000 clones; approximately 42% are singletons. The sample was CD4+ T cells sorted from blood. These receptor sequences come from a human donor with alopecia areata. Both conserved end residues are part of each CDR3. The D gene is left open where the match is weak. Not every row has a clone size; where given, it reads once, few, many or a size class.

j_gene: TRBJ2-6
d_gene: NA
abundance: NA
v_gene: TRBV7-7
CDR3nt: TGTGCTAGCAGCTTAGCTGGGGCCAACGTCCTGACTTTC
CDR3aa: CASSLAGANVLTF

j_gene: TRBJ2-7
d_gene: TRBD1
abundance: NA
v_gene: TRBV5-1
CDR3nt: TGCGCCAGCAGTTTCGGACAGGATCACTACGAGCAGTACTTC
CDR3aa: CASSFGQDHYEQYF

j_gene: TRBJ1-1
d_gene: NA
abundance: NA
v_gene: TRBV29-1
CDR3nt: TGCAGCGTTGCCCCCATGAACACTGAAGCTTTCTTT
CDR3aa: CSVAPMNTEAFF

j_gene: TRBJ2-4
d_gene: TRBD2
abundance: NA
v_gene: TRBV29-1
CDR3nt: TGCAGCGGCGGAGACCGGGGACTAAAAAACATTCAGTACTTC
CDR3aa: CSGGDRGLKNIQYF

j_gene: TRBJ2-3
d_gene: TRBD1
abundance: NA
v_gene: TRBV4-1
CDR3nt: TGCGCCAGCAGCCTCTCGACAGGGGCTAGCACAGATACGCAGTATTTT
CDR3aa: CASSLSTGASTDTQYF

j_gene: TRBJ2-3
d_gene: NA
abundance: NA
v_gene: TRBV5-1
CDR3nt: TGCGCCAGCAGCTTGCGGCAGGGTCCGGATACGCAGTATTTT
CDR3aa: CASSLRQGPDTQYF

j_gene: TRBJ2-7
d_gene: NA
abundance: NA
v_gene: TRBV15
CDR3nt: TGTGCCACCAGCAGAGATGGCCCGATGGGGCATGTCTTC
CDR3aa: CATSRDGPMGHVF

j_gene: TRBJ1-2
d_gene: TRBD1
abundance: NA
v_gene: TRBV29-1
CDR3nt: TGCAGCGTGACCCGGGACAGGGTTAACTATGGCTACACCTTC
CDR3aa: CSVTRDRVNYGYTF

j_gene: TRBJ2-5
d_gene: TRBD2
abundance: few
v_gene: TRBV6-6
CDR3nt: TGTGCCAGCAGTTCGGGACTAGCGGGAGAAGAGACCCAGTACTTC
CDR3aa: CASSSGLAGEETQYF

j_gene: TRBJ1-6
d_gene: NA
abundance: NA
v_gene: TRBV6-5
CDR3nt: TGTGCCAGCAGTTACTCCGGACGGAATAATTCACCCCTCCACTTT
CDR3aa: CASSYSGRNNSPLHF

j_gene: TRBJ1-1
d_gene: NA
abundance: NA
v_gene: TRBV2
CDR3nt: TGTGCCAGCAGTCGATGGTGGCAGGGGTCCCCCTTGAACACTGAAGCTTTCTTT
CDR3aa: CASSRWWQGSPLNTEAFF

j_gene: TRBJ2-7
d_gene: NA
abundance: NA
v_gene: TRBV6-6
CDR3nt: TGTGCCAGCGGGGGGACAGCCTACGAGCAGTACTTC
CDR3aa: CASGGTAYEQYF

j_gene: TRBJ1-2
d_gene: NA
abundance: NA
v_gene: TRBV6-4
CDR3nt: TGTGCCAGCAGTGTGGCTGGGTCCTATGGCTACACCTTC
CDR3aa: CASSVAGSYGYTF

j_gene: TRBJ2-7
d_gene: TRBD1
abundance: NA
v_gene: TRBV19
CDR3nt: TGTGCCAGTTCCGACAGGGCCTACGAGCAGTACTTC
CDR3aa: CASSDRAYEQYF

j_gene: TRBJ2-2
d_gene: TRBD1
abundance: NA
v_gene: TRBV7-9
CDR3nt: TGTGCCAGCAGCTTGGGGCGGACAGGCTATGCCACCGGGGAGCTGTTTTTT
CDR3aa: CASSLGRTGYATGELFF

j_gene: TRBJ2-7
d_gene: TRBD2
abundance: few
v_gene: TRBV28
CDR3nt: TGTGCCAGCAGTTCGCCCGGGACTAGCGGGAGCGCCTACGAGCAGTACTTC
CDR3aa: CASSSPGTSGSAYEQYF

j_gene: TRBJ2-3
d_gene: NA
abundance: NA
v_gene: TRBV9
CDR3nt: TGTGCCGGAGGACCGGGTTCCGCGACAGATACGCAGTATTTT
CDR3aa: CAGGPGSATDTQYF

j_gene: TRBJ2-5
d_gene: NA
abundance: NA
v_gene: TRBV5-1
CDR3nt: TGCGCCAGCAGCTTTCAGGGGTCCTCGGAGACCCAGTACTTC
CDR3aa: CASSFQGSSETQYF

j_gene: TRBJ1-2
d_gene: TRBD1
abundance: few
v_gene: TRBV29-1
CDR3nt: TGCAGCGTTGTGCCCGCAGGGGGCAACTATGGCTACACCTTC
CDR3aa: CSVVPAGGNYGYTF

j_gene: TRBJ1-5
d_gene: NA
abundance: few
v_gene: TRBV28
CDR3nt: TGTGCCAGCACATGGGGGGGAGTTGGCAGCAATCAGCCCCAGCATTTT
CDR3aa: CASTWGGVGSNQPQHF

j_gene: TRBJ2-3
d_gene: NA
abundance: few
v_gene: TRBV7-8
CDR3nt: TGTGCCAGCAGTATCGTAACATACACAGATACGCAGTATTTT
CDR3aa: CASSIVTYTDTQYF

j_gene: TRBJ2-7
d_gene: NA
abundance: NA
v_gene: TRBV4-1
CDR3nt: TGCGCCAGCAGCCTTCAAAGACAGGAGAACTACGAGCAGTACTTC
CDR3aa: CASSLQRQENYEQYF

j_gene: TRBJ2-7
d_gene: TRBD1
abundance: NA
v_gene: TRBV7-6
CDR3nt: TGTGCCAGCAGCTCCCAGGGACAGGGGACCGAGCAGTACTTC
CDR3aa: CASSSQGQGTEQYF

j_gene: TRBJ2-7
d_gene: TRBD1
abundance: NA
v_gene: TRBV18
CDR3nt: TGTGCCAGCTCACCACCGGGACAGGGGGCTGGAGAGCAGTACTTC
CDR3aa: CASSPPGQGAGEQYF

j_gene: TRBJ2-1
d_gene: TRBD2
abundance: NA
v_gene: TRBV28
CDR3nt: TGTGCCAGCGGCGGCACTAGCGGGGGGTACAATGAGCAGTTCTTC
CDR3aa: CASGGTSGGYNEQFF

j_gene: TRBJ2-7
d_gene: NA
abundance: many
v_gene: TRBV20-1
CDR3nt: TGCAGTGCTTGGGATTACGAGCAGTACTTC
CDR3aa: CSAWDYEQYF

j_gene: TRBJ2-1
d_gene: NA
abundance: few
v_gene: TRBV18
CDR3nt: TGTGCCAGCTCTGCTGAGTCAGACGGTGAGCAGTTCTTC
CDR3aa: CASSAESDGEQFF

j_gene: TRBJ2-7
d_gene: NA
abundance: few
v_gene: TRBV7-2
CDR3nt: TGTGCCAGCAGTAGCCGGCACGGCGGCTCCTACGAGCAGTACTTC
CDR3aa: CASSSRHGGSYEQYF

j_gene: TRBJ2-2
d_gene: NA
abundance: once
v_gene: TRBV2
CDR3nt: TGTGCCAGCAGTCCCCCTCTCGTCTCCGGGGAGCTGTTTTTT
CDR3aa: CASSPPLVSGELFF

j_gene: TRBJ2-3
d_gene: TRBD2
abundance: NA
v_gene: TRBV29-1
CDR3nt: TGCAGCGGAGGGACTAGCGGGAGTAGGGATACGCAGTATTTT
CDR3aa: CSGGTSGSRDTQYF

j_gene: TRBJ2-7
d_gene: NA
abundance: few
v_gene: TRBV23-1
CDR3nt: TGCGCCAGCAGTCAATCCGACGGTAGCTCCTACGAGCAGTACTTC
CDR3aa: CASSQSDGSSYEQYF

j_gene: TRBJ1-1
d_gene: NA
abundance: NA
v_gene: TRBV4-2
CDR3nt: TGTGCCAGCAGCCAAGCTCGAGACAGGAACACTGAAGCTTTCTTT
CDR3aa: CASSQARDRNTEAFF

j_gene: TRBJ2-5
d_gene: NA
abundance: NA
v_gene: TRBV2
CDR3nt: TGTGCCAGCAGTGAATCGGCGGGACGAGAGACCCAGTACTTC
CDR3aa: CASSESAGRETQYF

j_gene: TRBJ2-5
d_gene: NA
abundance: NA
v_gene: TRBV19
CDR3nt: TGTGCCAGTAGTTCGAGGGGCGGAGAGACCCAGTACTTC
CDR3aa: CASSSRGGETQYF

j_gene: TRBJ2-5
d_gene: NA
abundance: NA
v_gene: TRBV7-9
CDR3nt: TGTGCCAGCAGCTTAAAGCAGGGATCCGCGGAGACCCAGTACTTC
CDR3aa: CASSLKQGSAETQYF

j_gene: TRBJ2-3
d_gene: NA
abundance: NA
v_gene: TRBV4-3
CDR3nt: TGCGCCAGCAGCCAATCACGTGGGAGAGATACGCAGTATTTT
CDR3aa: CASSQSRGRDTQYF

j_gene: TRBJ2-7
d_gene: NA
abundance: NA
v_gene: TRBV29-1
CDR3nt: TGCAGCGTTGCCGCGGGGGCGCGGTACGAGCAGTACTTC
CDR3aa: CSVAAGARYEQYF

j_gene: TRBJ1-5
d_gene: NA
abundance: NA
v_gene: TRBV28
CDR3nt: TGTGCCAGTTCAGGGAGCAAGCCCCAGCATTTT
CDR3aa: CASSGSKPQHF

j_gene: TRBJ2-2
d_gene: NA
abundance: NA
v_gene: TRBV15
CDR3nt: TGTGCCACCAGACATGAGGGGGAGCTGTTTTTT
CDR3aa: CATRHEGELFF

j_gene: TRBJ1-3
d_gene: NA
abundance: NA
v_gene: TRBV30
CDR3nt: TGTGCCTGGAAAGCCTCTGGAAACACCATATATTTT
CDR3aa: CAWKASGNTIYF

j_gene: TRBJ2-1
d_gene: NA
abundance: few
v_gene: TRBV6-5
CDR3nt: TGTGCCAGCTCGAAATCGGGGACCTACAATGAGCAGTTCTTC
CDR3aa: CASSKSGTYNEQFF

j_gene: TRBJ2-5
d_gene: TRBD2
abundance: many
v_gene: TRBV7-2
CDR3nt: TGTGCCAGCGCGGGGGGGCCTATGGAGACCCAGTACTTC
CDR3aa: CASAGGPMETQYF

j_gene: TRBJ2-7
d_gene: TRBD1
abundance: NA
v_gene: TRBV7-2
CDR3nt: TGTGCCAGCAGCCCGGGACAGATAAACTACGAGCAGTACTTC
CDR3aa: CASSPGQINYEQYF

j_gene: TRBJ2-3
d_gene: TRBD2
abundance: NA
v_gene: TRBV15
CDR3nt: TGTGCCACCAGCGAGCCGGGACTAGCGGGAGGGAGGACAGATACGCAGTATTTT
CDR3aa: CATSEPGLAGGRTDTQYF

j_gene: TRBJ2-5
d_gene: TRBD2
abundance: NA
v_gene: TRBV7-2
CDR3nt: TGTGCCAGCACCCCCCCGGGACTAGCGCTGGAGACCCAGTACTTC
CDR3aa: CASTPPGLALETQYF